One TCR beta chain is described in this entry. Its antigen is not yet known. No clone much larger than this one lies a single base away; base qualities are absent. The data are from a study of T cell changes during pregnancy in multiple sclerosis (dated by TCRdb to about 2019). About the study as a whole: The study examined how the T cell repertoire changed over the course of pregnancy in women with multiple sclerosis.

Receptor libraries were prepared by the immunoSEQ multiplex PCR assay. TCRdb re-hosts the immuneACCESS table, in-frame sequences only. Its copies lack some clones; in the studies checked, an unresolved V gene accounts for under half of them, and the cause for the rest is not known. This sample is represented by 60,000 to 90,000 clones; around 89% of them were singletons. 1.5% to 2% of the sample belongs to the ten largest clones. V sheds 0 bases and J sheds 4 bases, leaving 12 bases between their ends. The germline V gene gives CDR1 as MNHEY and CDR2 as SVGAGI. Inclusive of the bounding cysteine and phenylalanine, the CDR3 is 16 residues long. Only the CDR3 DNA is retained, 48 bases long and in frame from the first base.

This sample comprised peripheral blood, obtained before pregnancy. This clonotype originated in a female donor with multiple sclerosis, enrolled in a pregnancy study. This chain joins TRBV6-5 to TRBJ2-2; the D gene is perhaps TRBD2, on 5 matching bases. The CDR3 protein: CASSYSLGVGTGELFF. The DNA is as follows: TGTGCCAGCAGTTACTCACTCGGGGTAGGCACCGGGGAGCTGTTTTTT.